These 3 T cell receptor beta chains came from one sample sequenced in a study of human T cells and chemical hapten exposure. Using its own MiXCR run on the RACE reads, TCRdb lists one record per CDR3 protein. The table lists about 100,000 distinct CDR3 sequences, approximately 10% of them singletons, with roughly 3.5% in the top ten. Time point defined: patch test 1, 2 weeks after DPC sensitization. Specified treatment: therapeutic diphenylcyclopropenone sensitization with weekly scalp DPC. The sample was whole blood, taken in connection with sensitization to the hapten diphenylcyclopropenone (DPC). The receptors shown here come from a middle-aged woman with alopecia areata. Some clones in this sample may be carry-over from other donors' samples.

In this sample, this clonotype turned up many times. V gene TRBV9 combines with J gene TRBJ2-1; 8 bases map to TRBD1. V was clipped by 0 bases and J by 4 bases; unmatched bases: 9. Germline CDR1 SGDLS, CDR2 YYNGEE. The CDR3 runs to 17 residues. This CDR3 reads CASSVAVRTGSYNEQFF. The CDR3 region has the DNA TGTGCCAGCAGCGTAGCCGTAAGGACAGGGTCTTACAATGAGCAGTTCTTC.

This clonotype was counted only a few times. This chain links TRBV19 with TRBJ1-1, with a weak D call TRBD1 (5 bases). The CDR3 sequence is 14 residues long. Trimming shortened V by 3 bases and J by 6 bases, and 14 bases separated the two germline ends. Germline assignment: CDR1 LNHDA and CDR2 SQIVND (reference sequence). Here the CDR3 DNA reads TGTGCCAGTAGTATGGGACCGACTTTAGCTGAAGCTTTCTTT. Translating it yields CASSMGPTLAEAFF.

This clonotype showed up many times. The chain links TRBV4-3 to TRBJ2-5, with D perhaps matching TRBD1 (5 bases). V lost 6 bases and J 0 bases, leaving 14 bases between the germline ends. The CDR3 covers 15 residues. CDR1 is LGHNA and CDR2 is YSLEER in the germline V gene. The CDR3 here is CASSKGFGYQETQYF. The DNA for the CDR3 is TGCGCCAGCAGTAAGGGGTTTGGGTACCAAGAGACCCAGTACTTC.